The 17 T cell receptor beta chains given below trace back to one sample, sequenced in a study of cytomegalovirus exposure and HLA in healthy donors. The PCR was carried out with 60 Vbeta primers and 13 Jbeta primers. Repertoires were generated with immunoSEQ multiplex PCR, while TCRdb's copy carries only in-frame clones and drops some. The sample has about 210,000 clones, and its top ten clones hold around 0.95%. The specimen was PBMCs. The receptor set was obtained from a woman younger than 45 in good health and CMV-seropositive.

The CDR3 loop is CASSFAISGASYEQYF. In nucleotides, the CDR3 is TGTGCCAGCAGCTTCGCAATAAGCGGGGCTTCCTACGAGCAGTACTTC. The chain combines TRBV11-2 with TRBJ2-7; 7 bases align to TRBD2. Germline values: CDR1 SGHAT, CDR2 FQNNGV. V was clipped by 3 bases and J by 1 base; unmatched bases: 9. The CDR3 contains 16 residues.

V gene TRBV19 combines with J gene TRBJ2-7; possibly TRBD1 for D (6 bases). The CDR3 covers 14 residues. The ends were cut back, 6 bases at V and 3 bases at J, with 15 bases in the middle. Germline values: CDR1 LNHDA, CDR2 SQIVND (reference sequence). The CDR3 nucleotides read TGTGCCAGTAGATCACAGGGAAGTGGCTACGAGCAGTACTTC. The encoded protein is CASRSQGSGYEQYF.

The genes are TRBV28 and TRBJ1-3, with 8 nucleotides matching TRBD1. CDR1 and CDR2 from the germline V gene are MDHEN and SYDVKM. This CDR3 has 18 amino acids. V gave up 4 bases and J gave up 4 bases; unmatched junction bases: 15. CDR3 DNA: TGTGCCAGCAGTTCCGACAGGGGTAAGGATTCGAGCGGAAACACCATATATTTT. Translated: CASSSDRGKDSSGNTIYF. The whole variable domain, filled in from reference TRBV28 and TRBJ1-3, reads DVKVTQSSRYLVKRTGEKVFLECVQDMDHENMFWYRQDPGLGLRLIYFSYDVKMKEKGDIPEGYSVSREKKERFSLILESASTNQTSMYLCASSSDRGKDSSGNTIYFGEGSWLTVV.

The chain links TRBV19 to TRBJ1-5; a weak D match, TRBD1 (5 bases). The CDR3 length is 14 residues. Germline lookup yields CDR1 LNHDA and CDR2 SQIVND (reference sequence). The V end was cut by 6 bases, the J end by 4 bases, with 13 bases between. The CDR3 here is CASSQRGRNQPQHF. Here the CDR3 DNA reads TGTGCCAGTAGCCAACGGGGGAGGAATCAGCCCCAGCATTTT.

The chain combines TRBV10-3 with TRBJ2-2, with 8 nucleotides matching TRBD1. J lost 5 bases, V lost 6 bases, and 8 bases had no gene match. Germline V gives CDR1 ENHRY, CDR2 SYGVKD. The CDR3 totals 15 residues. The CDR3 region has the DNA TGTGCCATCAGGCGGCAGGGGGCCTTGACCGGGGAGCTGTTTTTT. This encodes CAIRRQGALTGELFF.

The chain is built from TRBV4-1 and TRBJ2-1, with 11 bases that match TRBD1. The ends lost 0 bases at V and 8 bases at J; junction bases unmatched: 6. The CDR3 is 16 residues long. Germline CDR1 and CDR2: MGHRA and YSYEKL. The CDR3 sequence: CASSQDRGQGAHEQFF. The CDR3 nucleotides are TGCGCCAGCAGCCAAGATCGAGGACAGGGGGCTCATGAGCAGTTCTTC.

V is TRBV6-1 and J is TRBJ2-1; TRBD2 matches at 8 bases. The CDR3 runs to 13 residues. V lost 6 bases to trimming and J lost 8 bases; unmatched junction nucleotides: 6. The germline V gene has CDR1 MNHNS and CDR2 SASEGT. The DNA of the CDR3 is TGTGCCAGCAGAAGCGGGAGTATAGATGAGCAGTTCTTC. This encodes CASRSGSIDEQFF.

This sequence joins TRBV4-1 and TRBJ2-3; D gene unclear. Per the germline V gene, CDR1 is MGHRA and CDR2 is YSYEKL. V shed 0 bases and J shed 0 bases, with 10 bases lying between them. The CDR3 contains 16 residues. CDR3 sequence reads: CASSQEPGLSTDTQYF. The CDR3 DNA sequence: TGCGCCAGCAGCCAAGAGCCTGGCCTTAGCACAGATACGCAGTATTTT.

V is TRBV13 and J is TRBJ2-7; 10 bases align to TRBD2. V lost 5 bases and J lost 2; bases outside the gene matches: 9. The CDR3 contains 16 residues. Looked up from germline, CDR1 is PRHDT and CDR2 is FYEKMQ (reference sequence). CDR3 sequence reads: CASSGRLAGYPYEQYF. Here the CDR3 DNA reads TGTGCCAGCAGCGGCAGACTAGCGGGCTATCCCTACGAGCAGTACTTC.

The chain combines TRBV5-1 with TRBJ2-7, with 9 bases that match TRBD2. Germline values: CDR1 SGHRS, CDR2 YFSETQ. The CDR3 spans 17 residues. J gave up 0 bases and V 2 bases, and 9 bases lay outside the gene matches. CDR3 coding DNA: TGCGCCAGCAGCTTTAGCGGGAGACCTAAAAACTCCTACGAGCAGTACTTC. It codes for CASSFSGRPKNSYEQYF.

Concerning this clone itself: One end of the junction varies from germline; a read error may be responsible. The sample contains more than one DNA sequence encoding this CDR3. This chain uses TRBV5-1 with TRBJ1-1; no firm D call. CDR3 length: 12 amino acids. The V gene's germline CDR1 is SGHRS and CDR2 YFSETQ. CDR3 bases: TGCGCCAGTAGCTCGCGGCCCACTGAAGCTTTCTTT. Encoded protein: CASSSRPTEAFF.

CDR3 loop: CASSLSGGTEAFF. CDR3 nucleotides: TGTGCCAGCAGCTTGTCAGGGGGGACTGAAGCTTTCTTT. The rearrangement uses TRBV5-4 and TRBJ1-1; 7 bases map to TRBD1. The V segment lost 1 base and the J segment 5 bases; nucleotides outside the gene matches: 2. This CDR3 is built from 13 residues. CDR1 is SGHNT and CDR2 is YYREEE in the germline V gene (reference sequence).

The rearrangement uses TRBV28 and TRBJ2-7, with D perhaps TRBD1 (6 bases). Between the trimmed V and J ends, which lost 7 bases and 0 bases, there was a span of 19 bases. The CDR3 contains 16 residues. CDR1 and CDR2 (germline): MDHEN, SYDVKM. CDR3 DNA sequence: TGTGCCAGCATCGAGACTCAGGGGATTCACTCCTACGAGCAGTACTTC. Amino acids: CASIETQGIHSYEQYF.

CDR3 bases: TGTGCCAGCAGCTTGGGGGACAACTCCTACGAGCAGTACTTC. Residues: CASSLGDNSYEQYF. The chain employs TRBV5-6 and TRBJ2-5, with D possibly matching TRBD1 (6 bases). TRBJ2-7 explains the end of the DNA better; the J call may be wrong. Germline V gene data show CDR1 as SGHDT and CDR2 as YYEEEE. The CDR3 is made up of 14 amino acids.

The CDR3 protein is CASSLGGTSGISSYEQYF. The CDR3, as DNA: TGTGCCAGCAGCTTGGGAGGGACTAGCGGGATAAGCTCCTACGAGCAGTACTTC. The chain couples TRBV5-4 to TRBJ2-7; 13 positions agree with TRBD2. V dropped 0 bases and J dropped 0; count of bases not matched to a gene: 6. Germline CDR1 reads SGHNT; CDR2 reads YYREEE (reference sequence). CDR3 length equals 18 residues.

The J gene is TRBJ2-7, the V gene TRBV5-1; D might be TRBD1 (6 bases). Trimming took off 2 bases at V and 3 bases at J, with 12 bases between the two ends. In germline, CDR1 is SGHRS, CDR2 YFSETQ. The CDR3 has 14 amino acids. The CDR3: CASSLGQINYEQYF. CDR3 DNA: TGCGCCAGCAGCTTAGGACAGATTAACTACGAGCAGTACTTC.

V gene TRBV11-2 combines with J gene TRBJ2-1; D unclear. The CDR3 spans 17 residues. Germline CDR1 reads SGHAT; CDR2 reads FQNNGV. Trimming left V 7 bases short and J 4 bases short, with 23 bases between. This chain's CDR3 is CASISPYAGERYNEQFF. In DNA, the CDR3 is TGTGCCAGCATCTCGCCTTACGCAGGTGAGAGATACAATGAGCAGTTCTTC. The full variable domain, in which reference TRBV11-2 and TRBJ2-1 provide the parts outside the CDR3, is EAGVAQSPRYKIIEKRQSVAFWCNPISGHATLYWYQQILGQGPKLLIQFQNNGVVDDSQLPKDRFSAERLKGVDSTLKIQPAKLEDSAVYLCASISPYAGERYNEQFFGPGTRLTVL.